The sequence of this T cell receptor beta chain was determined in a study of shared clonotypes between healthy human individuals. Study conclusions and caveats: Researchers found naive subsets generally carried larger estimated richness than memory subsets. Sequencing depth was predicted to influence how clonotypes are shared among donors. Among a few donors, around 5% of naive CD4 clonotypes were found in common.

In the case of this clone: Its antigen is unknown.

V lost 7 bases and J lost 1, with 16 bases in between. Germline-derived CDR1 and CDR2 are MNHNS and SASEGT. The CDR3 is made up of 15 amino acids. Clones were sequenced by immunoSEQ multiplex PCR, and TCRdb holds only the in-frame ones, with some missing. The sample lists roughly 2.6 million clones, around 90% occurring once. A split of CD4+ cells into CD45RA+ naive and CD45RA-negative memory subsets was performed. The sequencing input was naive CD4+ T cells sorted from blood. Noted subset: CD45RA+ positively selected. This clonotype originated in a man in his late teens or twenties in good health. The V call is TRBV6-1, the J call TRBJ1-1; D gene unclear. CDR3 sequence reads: CASTSNHGTNTEAFF. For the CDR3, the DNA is TGTGCCAGCACTTCCAATCACGGAACGAACACTGAAGCTTTCTTT.